The 6 T cell receptor beta chains in this list originate from one sample, sequenced in a study of blood T cell repertoires in COVID-19. Libraries were prepared by immunoSEQ multiplex PCR; TCRdb keeps only in-frame clonotypes and omits some of them. This sample has 200,000 to 250,000 clones; around 81% occur once, and the top ten carry about 8.9%. The specimen was PBMCs or T cells enriched from blood (not recorded which). These receptors were obtained from a woman aged 45-60 years with acute COVID-19.

The J gene is TRBJ2-1, the V gene TRBV24-1, with 10 positions matching TRBD1. V shed 3 bases, J shed 2 bases, and the junction held 3 bases outside the gene matches. The CDR3 has 16 amino acids. Germline values: CDR1 KGHDR, CDR2 SFDVKD. The CDR3 loop reads CATSDPGTGAYNEQFF. The CDR3 coding sequence is TGTGCCACCAGTGATCCCGGGACAGGGGCCTACAATGAGCAGTTCTTC.

This clone occurred many times. A read error may account for a junction end that differs from germline. The chain uses TRBV4-3 and TRBJ2-3; the D gene is possibly TRBD2 (6 bases). Germline V gene data show CDR1 as LGHNA and CDR2 as YSLEER. The CDR3 runs 15 residues. The DNA of the CDR3 is TGCGCCAGCAACCAAGATCGGGGGAGCACAGATACGCAGTATTTT. Amino acid sequence: CASNQDRGSTDTQYF.

V and J are TRBV28 and TRBJ1-2, with D tentatively TRBD1 (6 bases). This CDR3 has 13 residues. Trimming cost V 7 bases and J 2 bases, with 11 bases left between them. Germline CDR1 is MDHEN and CDR2 is SYDVKM. In DNA form, the CDR3 reads TGTGCCAGCACGGGGGGGGCGAACTATGGCTACACCTTC. Its translation: CASTGGANYGYTF.

The genes are TRBV7-2 and TRBJ1-4; 11 nucleotides match TRBD1. Germline assignment: CDR1 SGHTA and CDR2 FQGNSA. V shed 1 base, J shed 4 bases, and the junction held 8 bases outside the gene matches. The CDR3 length is 18 residues. As DNA, the CDR3 is TGTGCCAGCAGCTTAGAAGGACAGGGGGCGCTTAATAATGAAAAACTGTTTTTT. Protein: CASSLEGQGALNNEKLFF.

The genes are TRBV18 and TRBJ2-1; D is unclear. This CDR3 region has 13 residues. V was clipped by 4 bases and J by 8 bases, with 12 bases between them. The V gene's germline CDR1 is KGHSH and CDR2 LQKENI. This CDR3 is CASSLDRLHEQFF. Written as DNA, the CDR3 is TGTGCCAGCTCACTTGATCGGTTGCATGAGCAGTTCTTC.

The chain links TRBV4-1 to TRBJ2-1, with TRBD1 matching 8 bases. Trimming at V came to 0 bases and at J to 9 bases, leaving 10 bases not matched to a gene. Germline CDR1 is MGHRA and CDR2 is YSYEKL. The CDR3 has 16 amino acids. The CDR3 here is CASSQESRLRGPEQFF. CDR3 in DNA: TGCGCCAGCAGCCAAGAATCCCGGCTCAGGGGGCCTGAGCAGTTCTTC.